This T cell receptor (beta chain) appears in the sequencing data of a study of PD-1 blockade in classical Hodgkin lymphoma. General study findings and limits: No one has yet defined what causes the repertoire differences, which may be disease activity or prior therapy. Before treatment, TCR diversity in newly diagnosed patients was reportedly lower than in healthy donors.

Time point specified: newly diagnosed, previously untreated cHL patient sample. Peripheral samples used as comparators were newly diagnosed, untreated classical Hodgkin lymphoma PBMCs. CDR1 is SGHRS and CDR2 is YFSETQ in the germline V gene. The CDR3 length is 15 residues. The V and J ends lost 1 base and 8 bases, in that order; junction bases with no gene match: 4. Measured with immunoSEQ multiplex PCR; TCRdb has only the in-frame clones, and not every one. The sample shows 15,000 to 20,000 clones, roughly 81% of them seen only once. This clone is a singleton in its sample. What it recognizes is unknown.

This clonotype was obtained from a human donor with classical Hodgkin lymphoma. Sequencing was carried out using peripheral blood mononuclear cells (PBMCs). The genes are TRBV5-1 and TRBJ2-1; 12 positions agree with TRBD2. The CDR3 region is CASSLWTSGTHEQFF. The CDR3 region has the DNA TGCGCCAGCAGCTTGTGGACTAGCGGGACACATGAGCAGTTCTTC.